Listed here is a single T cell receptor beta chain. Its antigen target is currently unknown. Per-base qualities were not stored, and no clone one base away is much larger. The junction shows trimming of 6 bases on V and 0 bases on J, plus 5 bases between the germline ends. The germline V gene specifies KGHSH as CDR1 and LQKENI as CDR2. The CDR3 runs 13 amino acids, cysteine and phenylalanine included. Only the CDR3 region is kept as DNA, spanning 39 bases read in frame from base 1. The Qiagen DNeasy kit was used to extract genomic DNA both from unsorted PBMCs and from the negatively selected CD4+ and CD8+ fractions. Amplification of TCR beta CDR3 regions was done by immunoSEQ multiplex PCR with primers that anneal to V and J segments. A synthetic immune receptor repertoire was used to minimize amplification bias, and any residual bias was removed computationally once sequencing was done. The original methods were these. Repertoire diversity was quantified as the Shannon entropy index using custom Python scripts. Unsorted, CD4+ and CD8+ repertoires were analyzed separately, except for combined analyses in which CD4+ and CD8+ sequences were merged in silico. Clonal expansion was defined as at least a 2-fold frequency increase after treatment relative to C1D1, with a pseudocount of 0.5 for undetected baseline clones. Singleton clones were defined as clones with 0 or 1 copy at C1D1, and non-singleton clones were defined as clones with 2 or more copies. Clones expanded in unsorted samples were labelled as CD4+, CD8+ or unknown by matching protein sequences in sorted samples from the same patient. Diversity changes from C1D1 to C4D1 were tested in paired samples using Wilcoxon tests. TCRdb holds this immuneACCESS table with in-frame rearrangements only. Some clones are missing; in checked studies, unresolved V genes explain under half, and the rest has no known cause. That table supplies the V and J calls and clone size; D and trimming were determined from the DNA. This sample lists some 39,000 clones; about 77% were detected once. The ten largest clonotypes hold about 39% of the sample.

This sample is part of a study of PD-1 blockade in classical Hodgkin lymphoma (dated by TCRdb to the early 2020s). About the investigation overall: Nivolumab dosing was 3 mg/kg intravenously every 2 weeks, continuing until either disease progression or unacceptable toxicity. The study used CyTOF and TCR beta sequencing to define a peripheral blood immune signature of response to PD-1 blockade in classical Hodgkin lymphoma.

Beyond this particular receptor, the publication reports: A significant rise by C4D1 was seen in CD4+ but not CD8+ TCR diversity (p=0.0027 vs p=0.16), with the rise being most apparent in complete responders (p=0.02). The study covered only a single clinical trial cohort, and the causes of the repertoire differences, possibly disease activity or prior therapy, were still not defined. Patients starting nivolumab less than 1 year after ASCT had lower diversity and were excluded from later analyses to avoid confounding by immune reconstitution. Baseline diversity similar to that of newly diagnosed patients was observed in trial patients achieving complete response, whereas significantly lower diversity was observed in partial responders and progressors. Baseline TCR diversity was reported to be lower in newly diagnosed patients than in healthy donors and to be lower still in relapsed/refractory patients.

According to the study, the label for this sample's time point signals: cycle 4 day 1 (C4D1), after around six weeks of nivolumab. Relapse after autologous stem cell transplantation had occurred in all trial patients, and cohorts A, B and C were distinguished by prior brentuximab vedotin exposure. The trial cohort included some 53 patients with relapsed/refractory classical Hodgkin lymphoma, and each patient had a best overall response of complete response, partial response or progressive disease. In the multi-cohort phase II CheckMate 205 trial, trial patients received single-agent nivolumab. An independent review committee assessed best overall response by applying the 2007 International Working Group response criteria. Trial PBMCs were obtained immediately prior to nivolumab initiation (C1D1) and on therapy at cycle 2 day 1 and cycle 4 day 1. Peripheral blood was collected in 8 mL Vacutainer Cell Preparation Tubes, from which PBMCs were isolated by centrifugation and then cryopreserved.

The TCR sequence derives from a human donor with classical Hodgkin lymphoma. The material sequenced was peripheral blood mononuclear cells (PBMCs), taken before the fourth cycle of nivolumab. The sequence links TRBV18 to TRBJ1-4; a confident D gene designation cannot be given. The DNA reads TGTGCCAGCTCGGGTTCAACTAATGAAAAACTGTTTTTT. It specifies CASSGSTNEKLFF.